The rows below give T cell receptor beta chains drawn from one sample of a study of blood T cell repertoires in COVID-19. Profiling relied on immunoSEQ multiplex PCR, and the TCRdb table lists in-frame clones only, not all of them. The sample contains approximately 45,000 clones, approximately 87% of which appear only once. Sequences were obtained from peripheral blood. The receptors were sampled from a human donor in a cohort sampled during active COVID-19. Each CDR3 is given with its conserved first and last residue. A D gene is named only where the DNA matches it firmly. Only some rows state a clone size, as once, few, many or a class for expanded clones.

v_call	j_call	clone_size	cdr3_length	d_call	cdr3_nt	cdr3_aa
TRBV29-1	TRBJ2-3	.	13	.	TGCAGCGTTGGGCAGGGGAGCACAGATACGCAGTATTTT	CSVGQGSTDTQYF
TRBV2	TRBJ2-1	.	15	TRBD1	TGTGCCAGCAGTGGCCGACAGGGATGGGACAATGAGCAGTTCTTC	CASSGRQGWDNEQFF
TRBV7-2	TRBJ2-7	.	18	.	TGTGCCAGCAGCTTAATCCCCCCAGGCCGGGGGGCTACCTACGAGCAGTACTTC	CASSLIPPGRGATYEQYF
TRBV7-9	TRBJ1-1	few	12	.	TGTGCCAGCAGCCCAATTAACACTGAAGCTTTCTTT	CASSPINTEAFF
TRBV3-1/TRBV3-2	TRBJ1-4	.	14	TRBD1	TGTGCCAGCACGTCCAGGGGGCGAGGGGAAAAACTGTTTTTT	CASTSRGRGEKLFF
TRBV11-2	TRBJ2-5	.	12	.	TGTGCCAGCAGCTTAGAAGGGGTGACCCAGTACTTC	CASSLEGVTQYF
TRBV4-3	TRBJ2-3	.	17	TRBD2	TGCGCCAGCAGCCAAGATTGGGCTAGCGGGAGTCCAGATACGCAGTATTTT	CASSQDWASGSPDTQYF
TRBV5-4	TRBJ2-7	.	13	TRBD1	TGTGCCAGCAGCCCAGGGACAGAGTACGAGCAGTACTTC	CASSPGTEYEQYF
TRBV7-2	TRBJ2-3	.	16	TRBD2	TGTGCCAGCAGCTCGGGACTAGCGGGAGTCGCAGATACGCAGTATTTT	CASSSGLAGVADTQYF
TRBV28	TRBJ2-2	.	15	TRBD2	TGTGCCAGCAGCTTGGGACTAGGAAACACCGGGGAGCTGTTTTTT	CASSLGLGNTGELFF
TRBV7-6	TRBJ1-4	.	16	.	TGTGCCAGCAGCACACCTGGGGAGGGAGCAAATGAAAAACTGTTTTTT	CASSTPGEGANEKLFF
TRBV28	TRBJ1-3	.	15	TRBD1	TGTGCCAGCAGTGAGGACAGGAGCTCTGGAAACACCATATATTTT	CASSEDRSSGNTIYF
TRBV5-1	TRBJ1-2	.	14	.	TGCGCCAGCAGCCCCGGACAGCTTAACTATGGCTACACCTTC	CASSPGQLNYGYTF
TRBV28	TRBJ2-1	few	16	TRBD2	TGTGCCAGCAGTCCCGGGGATAGCGGGAGGTGGGTTGAGCAGTTCTTC	CASSPGDSGRWVEQFF
TRBV21-1	TRBJ2-2	.	18	.	TGTGCCAGCAGCAAAGTCGTTGGGAGACTAGCGGTCACCGGGGAGCTGTTTTTT	CASSKVVGRLAVTGELFF
TRBV10-2	TRBJ2-2	.	15	.	TGCGCCAGCAGTCCCCAGCGATCGAACACCGGGGAGCTGTTTTTT	CASSPQRSNTGELFF
TRBV3-1/TRBV3-2	TRBJ2-2	.	16	TRBD2	TGTGCCAGCAGCCCCGGACTAGCGCGGGCCGGGGGGGAGCTGTTTTTT	CASSPGLARAGGELFF
TRBV19	TRBJ2-5	.	15	.	TGTGCCAGTAGTATATCGGAACGGACAAAAGAGACCCAGTACTTC	CASSISERTKETQYF
TRBV28	TRBJ2-7	.	13	.	TGTGCCAGCAGTTTTTATACAGCCTACGAGCAGTACTTC	CASSFYTAYEQYF
TRBV7-8	TRBJ2-3	.	17	TRBD2	TGTGCCAGCAGCTCACGCCCGGGGACTAGCAGAACAGATACGCAGTATTTT	CASSSRPGTSRTDTQYF
TRBV6-1	TRBJ2-7	.	16	TRBD1	TGTGCCAGCAGTGAAAACTCTGGCAGGGGGCGTAGCGAGCAGTACTTC	CASSENSGRGRSEQYF
TRBV10-3	TRBJ2-3	once	13	.	TGTGCCACCACCGGGACTAGCACAGATACGCAGTATTTT	CATTGTSTDTQYF
TRBV11-1	TRBJ2-3	.	13	.	TGTGCCAGCAGCCTCGGGTTCCCAGATACGCAGTATTTT	CASSLGFPDTQYF
TRBV6-2/TRBV6-3	TRBJ2-6	once	15	.	TGTGCCAGCAGTGGATTAGGGGCTGGGGCCAACGTCCTGACTTTC	CASSGLGAGANVLTF
TRBV9	TRBJ2-7	few	13	.	TGTGCCAGCAGCCCAGGGACAGCGGGCGAGCAGTACTTC	CASSPGTAGEQYF
TRBV11-3	TRBJ2-1	.	17	TRBD2	TGTGCCAGCAGCTCGCGGACTAGCGGGAGCTCCTACAATGAGCAGTTCTTC	CASSSRTSGSSYNEQFF
TRBV19	TRBJ2-4	once	16	.	TGTGCCAGTAGTATAGGCAGGTCCAAAGCCAAAAACATTCAGTACTTC	CASSIGRSKAKNIQYF
TRBV2	TRBJ2-5	.	13	.	TGTGCCAGCAGTGTGGAGGGTAGGGAGACCCAGTACTTC	CASSVEGRETQYF
TRBV6-6	TRBJ1-5	few	13	.	TGTGCCAGCAGTGCGGGGAGTGATCAGCCCCAGCATTTT	CASSAGSDQPQHF
TRBV5-1	TRBJ2-7	.	16	TRBD1	TGCGCCAGCAGCTTGGCCTATGGCAGGGGGCGAGTCGAGCAGTACTTC	CASSLAYGRGRVEQYF
TRBV5-5	TRBJ2-7	.	14	.	TGTGCCAGCAGCTTGTGGCAGGGGCGGAACGAGCAGTACTTC	CASSLWQGRNEQYF
TRBV24-1	TRBJ2-3	.	18	TRBD2	TGTGCCACCAGTGATCCCGCCCCATTTAGCGGGACAACAGATACGCAGTATTTT	CATSDPAPFSGTTDTQYF
TRBV2	TRBJ2-5	once	16	.	TGTGCCAGCAGTGATTCGGGGTATTGGGGCCAAGAGACCCAGTACTTC	CASSDSGYWGQETQYF
TRBV18	TRBJ2-7	.	15	TRBD1	TGTGCCAGCTCAAACGACGGGACAGTTATCTACGAGCAGTACTTC	CASSNDGTVIYEQYF
TRBV15	TRBJ2-7	.	13	.	TGTGCCACCAGCAGTCGGTCGGGGAACGAGCAGTACTTC	CATSSRSGNEQYF
TRBV1	TRBJ2-1	.	21	.	TGCACCAGCAGCCAAGATCCGAAACTAGCGGGAGGTCCGGGCTCCTACAATGAGCAGTTCTTC	CTSSQDPKLAGGPGSYNEQFF
TRBV9	TRBJ1-1	.	13	.	TGTGCCAGCAGCGTAGAGGGAGACACTGAAGCTTTCTTT	CASSVEGDTEAFF
TRBV30	TRBJ2-1	.	19	TRBD2	TGTGCCTGGAGTGGTTCTAGCGGGGGTGGTCTTAGCTCCTACAATGAGCAGTTCTTC	CAWSGSSGGGLSSYNEQFF
TRBV27	TRBJ2-3	.	15	.	TGTGCCAGCAGCCATGACAGGTGGCGCACAGATACGCAGTATTTT	CASSHDRWRTDTQYF
TRBV15	TRBJ1-5	.	13	.	TGTGCCACCAGCAGAGGCGGGGCTCAGCCCCAGCATTTT	CATSRGGAQPQHF
TRBV18	TRBJ2-7	.	15	TRBD1	TGTGCCAGCTCACCAGGGACAGGGGTCAGAAACGAGCAGTACTTC	CASSPGTGVRNEQYF